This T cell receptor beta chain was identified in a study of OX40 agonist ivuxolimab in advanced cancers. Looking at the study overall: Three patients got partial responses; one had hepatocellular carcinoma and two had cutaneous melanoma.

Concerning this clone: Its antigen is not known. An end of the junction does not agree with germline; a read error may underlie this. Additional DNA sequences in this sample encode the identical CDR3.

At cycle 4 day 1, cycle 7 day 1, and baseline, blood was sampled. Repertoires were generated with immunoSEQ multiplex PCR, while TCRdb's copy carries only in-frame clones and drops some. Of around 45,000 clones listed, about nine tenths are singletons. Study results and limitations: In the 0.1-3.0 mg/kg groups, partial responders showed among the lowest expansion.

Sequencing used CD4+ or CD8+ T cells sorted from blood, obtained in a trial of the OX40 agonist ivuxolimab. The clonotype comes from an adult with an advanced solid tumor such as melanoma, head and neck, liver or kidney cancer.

This CDR3 reads CASNSLKTGPAKNIQYF. Here the CDR3 DNA reads TGTGCCAGCAACTCACTAAAGACAGGCCCAGCCAAAAACATCCAGTACTTC. The chain employs TRBV11-2 and TRBJ2-4, with D perhaps TRBD1 (6 bases). The germline CDR1 and CDR2 sequences are SGHAT and FQNNGV. The CDR3 is 17 amino acids.